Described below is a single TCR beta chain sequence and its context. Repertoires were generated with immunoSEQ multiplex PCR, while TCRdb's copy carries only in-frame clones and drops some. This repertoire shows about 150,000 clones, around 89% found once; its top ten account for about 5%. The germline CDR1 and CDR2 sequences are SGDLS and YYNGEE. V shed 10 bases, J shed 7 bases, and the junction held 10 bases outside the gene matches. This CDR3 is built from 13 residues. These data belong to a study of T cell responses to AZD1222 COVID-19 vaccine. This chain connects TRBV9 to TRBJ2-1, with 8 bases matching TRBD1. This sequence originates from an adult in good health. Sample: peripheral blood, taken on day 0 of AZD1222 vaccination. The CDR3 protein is CAFQGAQLNEQFF. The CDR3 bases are TGTGCCTTTCAGGGGGCGCAGTTAAATGAGCAGTTCTTC.